These 6 T cell receptor beta chains were sequenced from one sample in a study of blood T cell repertoires in COVID-19. Here immunoSEQ multiplex PCR was the method, and the copy in TCRdb shows in-frame clones only, minus some. Here the sample spans about 420,000 clones, about 90% being singletons. Sequenced sample: peripheral blood. Receptor source: a man aged 18 to 35 with COVID-19, enrolled during active disease.

The rearrangement joins TRBV19 to TRBJ1-2, with D possibly matching TRBD1 (5 bases). The CDR3 is 12 amino acids. Trimming cost V 10 bases and J 8 bases, with 17 bases left between them. CDR1 is LNHDA, CDR2 SQIVND, per germline (reference sequence). DNA of the CDR3: TGTGCCATCGAACGGGGGAGGGAGGGCTACACCTTC. Protein: CAIERGREGYTF.

This rearrangement joins TRBV11-3 to TRBJ2-7; no clear D. Germline values: CDR1 SGHNT, CDR2 YENEEA. Trimming removed 1 base at V and 3 bases at J, with 4 bases between. The length of the CDR3 is 12 residues. CDR3: CASSLALYEQYF. In DNA form, the CDR3 reads TGTGCCAGCAGCTTAGCTCTCTACGAGCAGTACTTC.

The chain employs TRBV28 and TRBJ1-1; 9 bases are a match to TRBD1. Germline V gene data show CDR1 as MDHEN and CDR2 as SYDVKM. The J segment lost 1 base and the V segment lost 6 bases, leaving 0 bases of the junction unmatched. The CDR3 runs to 13 residues. In DNA, the CDR3 is TGTGCCAGCAGGACAGGGGGGAACACTGAAGCTTTCTTT. Amino acid sequence: CASRTGGNTEAFF.

CDR3 DNA: TGTGCCAGCAGCCTTTCCGGGGGGGGCTCCTACGAGCAGTACTTC. Amino acids: CASSLSGGGSYEQYF. The chain combines TRBV3-1 (or the pseudogene TRBV3-2) with TRBJ2-7; the match to TRBD2 covers 8 bases. Germline V gene data show CDR1 as LGHDT and CDR2 as YNNKEL (reference sequence). Germline trimming cut 4 bases from V and 0 bases from J; bases unmatched to any gene: 5. The CDR3 is 15 amino acids.

This chain links TRBV29-1 with TRBJ2-1; 10 nucleotides line up with TRBD2. In germline, CDR1 is SQVTM, CDR2 ANQGSEA. The CDR3 loop spans 15 amino acids. J gave up 8 bases and V 6 bases, and 13 bases lay outside the gene matches. The CDR3 nucleotides read TGCAGCGTAGTCCTATCTAGCGGGAGTGGGTATGAGCAGTTCTTC. This translates into CSVVLSSGSGYEQFF.

This sequence joins TRBV7-3 and TRBJ2-1, with 8 nucleotides matching TRBD2. Looked up from germline, CDR1 is SGHTA and CDR2 is FQGTGA. V trimming: 5 bases; J trimming: 5 bases; junction bases outside the gene matches: 8. The CDR3 loop spans 15 amino acids. The chain's CDR3 is CASSRGLGSDNEQFF. DNA for the CDR3: TGTGCCAGCAGCCGGGGACTAGGATCCGACAATGAGCAGTTCTTC.